The T cell receptor (beta chain) under discussion was sequenced for a study of radiation and T cells in renal cell carcinoma. Germline CDR1 SGHTA, CDR2 FQGNSA. This CDR3 comprises 16 residues. V was pared by 0 bases and J by 5 bases, with 16 bases between. Measured with immunoSEQ multiplex PCR; TCRdb has only the in-frame clones, and not every one. The repertoire holds approximately 150,000 clones, 86% seen once, with around 17% in the top ten. Time point here: blood 4 weeks post-SBRT, at nephrectomy. Treatment: 15 Gy SBRT to primary tumor, nephrectomy 4 weeks later. This sequence joins TRBV7-2 and TRBJ2-5; D is unclear. The sample was blood, taken from a patient whose treatment included radiotherapy and nephrectomy. This clonotype was obtained from a woman aged 50 to 60 with renal cell carcinoma. The CDR3 sequence is CASSLAGSGVGETQYF. In nucleotides, the CDR3 is TGTGCCAGCAGCTTAGCAGGGTCTGGGGTAGGGGAGACCCAGTACTTC.